The 25 T cell receptor beta chains in this list originate from one sample, sequenced in a study of blood T cell repertoires in COVID-19. The assay was immunoSEQ multiplex PCR, and TCRdb's table has in-frame clones only and misses some. The sample records fewer than 200,000 clones, over 65% being singletons. Sequences were obtained from peripheral blood. The source is a woman older than 75 with acute or convalescent COVID-19.

This chain joins TRBV3-1 (or the pseudogene TRBV3-2) and TRBJ1-1, with 7 positions matching TRBD1. Germline assignment: CDR1 LGHDT and CDR2 YNNKEL (reference sequence). The V gene end was trimmed by 2 bases and the J gene end by 2 bases; junction bases not matched to a gene: 11. CDR3 size: 17 residues. The CDR3 coding sequence is TGTGCCAGCAGCCAATCGACAGGGCGGAGAGTCAACACTGAAGCTTTCTTT. Protein sequence: CASSQSTGRRVNTEAFF.

This clone appeared a few times. This chain joins TRBV2 and TRBJ1-3, with TRBD1 as a possible D gene (6 bases). CDR3 length: 16 amino acids. Germline assignment: CDR1 SNHLY and CDR2 FYNNEI. V dropped 6 bases and J dropped 2 bases, with 17 bases sitting between them. The CDR3 loop is CASRGGAGTPGNTIYF. The CDR3, as DNA: TGTGCCAGCAGGGGGGGGGCTGGCACCCCTGGAAACACCATATATTTT.

This chain uses TRBV5-1 with TRBJ1-5, with a possible D match to TRBD1 (5 bases). With 2 bases removed from V and 10 bases from J, the gap between germline ends came to 19 bases. This CDR3 has 15 amino acids. Germline V gene lookup returns CDR1 SGHRS and CDR2 YFSETQ. CDR3 nucleotides: TGCGCCAGCAGCTTTGACAGTTCCCCATTTGAACCCCAGCATTTT. It translates to CASSFDSSPFEPQHF.

The chain combines TRBV12-3 or TRBV12-4 with TRBJ2-5, with D perhaps TRBD2 (6 bases). This CDR3 is 13 amino acids long. V lost 3 bases, J lost 5 bases, and 10 bases lay in between. CDR3 in amino acids: CASSFTSLETQYF. The CDR3 coding sequence is TGTGCCAGCAGTTTCACTAGCTTGGAGACCCAGTACTTC.

This chain links TRBV27 with TRBJ2-7, with 7 nucleotides matching TRBD2. V lost 8 bases, J lost 2 bases, and 15 bases stayed unmatched. Per the germline V gene, CDR1 is MNHEY and CDR2 is SMNVEV (reference sequence). The CDR3 sequence is 16 residues long. The CDR3 is CASAPWGGAPTYEQYF. CDR3 in DNA: TGTGCCAGCGCCCCCTGGGGGGGAGCCCCAACCTACGAGCAGTACTTC.

This sequence joins TRBV14 and TRBJ1-4; D not certain. The CDR3 loop spans 16 amino acids. Trimming removed 0 bases at V and 4 bases at J, with 12 bases between. Germline assignment: CDR1 SGHDN and CDR2 FVKESK. The CDR3 protein is CASSQDKQAGNEKLFF. For the CDR3, the DNA is TGTGCCAGCAGCCAAGATAAGCAGGCGGGTAATGAAAAACTGTTTTTT.

The chain employs TRBV11-2 and TRBJ2-7, with no clear D. In germline, CDR1 is SGHAT, CDR2 FQNNGV. The CDR3 covers 12 residues. The V end was cut by 5 bases, the J end by 6 bases, with 11 bases between. CDR3 DNA: TGTGCCAGCAGCCGATCCCCAGGCGAGCAGTACTTC. It codes for CASSRSPGEQYF.

This chain connects TRBV27 to TRBJ2-1; possibly TRBD1 for D (5 bases). The CDR3 has 15 residues. V was trimmed by 2 bases and J by 3 bases, leaving 11 bases between them. Germline CDR1 reads MNHEY; CDR2 reads SMNVEV (reference sequence). The CDR3 nucleotides read TGTGCCAGCAGTTTAAGGGGCCCTTTCTACAATGAGCAGTTCTTC. Translation: CASSLRGPFYNEQFF.

The chain is built from TRBV6-2 or TRBV6-3 and TRBJ2-5; 8 bases match TRBD2. Trimming cost V 4 bases and J 4 bases; bases outside gene matches: 5. Germline assignment: CDR1 MNHEY and CDR2 SVGEGT. This CDR3 has 14 amino acids. In nucleotides, the CDR3 is TGTGCCAGCAGTTCCCGGGGGGGGCGAGAGACCCAGTACTTC. This encodes CASSSRGGRETQYF.

The chain couples TRBV29-1 to TRBJ1-1; 7 bases agree with TRBD1. This CDR3 has 14 residues. CDR1 is SQVTM and CDR2 is ANQGSEA in the germline V gene. Trimming at V came to 6 bases and at J to 5 bases, leaving 12 bases not matched to a gene. This chain's CDR3 is CSVLNDRVRTEAFF. The CDR3 nucleotides are TGCAGCGTACTAAACGACAGGGTACGTACTGAAGCTTTCTTT.

The chain recombines TRBV3-1 (or the pseudogene TRBV3-2) with TRBJ2-7, with D possibly matching TRBD2 (5 bases). Germline CDR1 reads LGHDT; CDR2 reads YNNKEL (reference sequence). Trimming took off 2 bases at V and 0 bases at J, with 11 bases between the two ends. This CDR3 contains 15 residues. CDR3 amino acids: CASSQNAGPSYEQYF. CDR3 nucleotide sequence: TGTGCCAGCAGCCAAAACGCGGGCCCCTCCTACGAGCAGTACTTC.

CDR3 in amino acids: CASSLETGHRFSGANVLTF. CDR3 coding DNA: TGTGCCAGCAGCTTAGAAACAGGGCATAGGTTTTCTGGGGCCAACGTCCTGACTTTC. The chain has TRBV7-2 and TRBJ2-6; D perhaps matches TRBD1 (6 bases). The CDR3 has 19 residues. Deletions cut 1 base from V and 1 base from J, with 17 bases between. CDR1 and CDR2 (germline): SGHTA, FQGNSA.

The chain recombines TRBV18 with TRBJ2-7, with D tentatively TRBD2 (6 bases). The ends were cut back, 2 bases at V and 2 bases at J, with 13 bases in the middle. This CDR3 is 15 amino acids long. From germline, CDR1 is KGHSH and CDR2 LQKENI. The CDR3 coding sequence is TGTGCCAGCTCACCAGGGGCGGGAACCACCTACGAGCAGTACTTC. It is translated as CASSPGAGTTYEQYF. Filled out from reference TRBV18 and TRBJ2-7, the complete variable domain reads NAGVMQNPRHLVRRRGQEARLRCSPMKGHSHVYWYRQLPEEGLKFMVYLQKENIIDESGMPKERFSAEFPKEGPSILRIQQVVRGDSAAYFCASSPGAGTTYEQYFGPGTRLTVT.

The chain uses TRBV5-4 and TRBJ2-7; TRBD2 agrees at 10 bases. There are 14 residues in the CDR3. V was pared by 0 bases and J by 5 bases, with 2 bases of the junction left unmatched. Germline V gives CDR1 SGHNT, CDR2 YYREEE (reference sequence). For the CDR3, the DNA is TGTGCCAGCAGCTTGGGTACTAGCGGGGACGAGCAGTACTTC. Residues: CASSLGTSGDEQYF.

This clone was detected once. The chain combines TRBV5-1 with TRBJ2-1; TRBD2 matches at 8 bases. Trimming cost V 0 bases and J 5 bases; bases outside gene matches: 4. The CDR3 is 15 residues long. Looked up from germline, CDR1 is SGHRS and CDR2 is YFSETQ. CDR3 sequence reads: CASSLDTAGDNEQFF. CDR3 DNA sequence: TGCGCCAGCAGCTTGGATACAGCGGGGGACAATGAGCAGTTCTTC.

The rearrangement joins TRBV9 to TRBJ1-5; TRBD1 is a possible D gene (5 bases). This CDR3 has 15 amino acids. The germline CDR1 and CDR2 sequences are SGDLS and YYNGEE. V lost 4 bases and J 0 bases, leaving 11 bases between the germline ends. Written as DNA, the CDR3 is TGTGCCAGCAGCCCCACAGGATATAGCAATCAGCCCCAGCATTTT. Amino acids: CASSPTGYSNQPQHF.

The CDR3 sequence: CASSQQTGGNQPQHF. The CDR3 coding sequence is TGCGCCAGCAGCCAACAGACAGGGGGCAATCAGCCCCAGCATTTT. The chain joins TRBV4-3 to TRBJ1-5; 8 nucleotides match TRBD1. CDR1 is LGHNA, CDR2 YSLEER, per germline. The J segment lost 2 bases and the V segment lost 2 bases, leaving 2 bases of the junction unmatched. The CDR3 is made up of 15 amino acids.

The rearrangement links TRBV11-3 to TRBJ2-7; a weak D match, TRBD2 (5 bases). The ends were cut back, 3 bases at V and 0 bases at J, with 6 bases in the middle. Germline V gene lookup returns CDR1 SGHNT and CDR2 YENEEA. CDR3 length: 13 residues. The DNA of the CDR3 is TGTGCCAGCAGCTTGGACTCCTCCTACGAGCAGTACTTC. Protein product: CASSLDSSYEQYF.

V and J are TRBV19 and TRBJ1-1; 7 bases are a match to TRBD1. The V segment lost 11 bases and the J segment 5 bases; nucleotides outside the gene matches: 11. Germline V gives CDR1 LNHDA, CDR2 SQIVND (reference sequence). CDR3 length: 13 amino acids. Written as DNA, the CDR3 is TGTGCCGGAAAAAGACAGGGTGGTACTGAAGCTTTCTTT. It encodes CAGKRQGGTEAFF.

The V gene is TRBV19, the J gene TRBJ1-1; possible D gene TRBD1, 5 bases. V was clipped by 3 bases and J by 0 bases, with 8 bases between them. The CDR3 consists of 14 residues. Germline CDR1 is LNHDA and CDR2 is SQIVND (reference sequence). The CDR3 spells CASSMGEVNTEAFF. Here the CDR3 DNA reads TGTGCCAGTAGTATGGGGGAGGTGAACACTGAAGCTTTCTTT.

This chain connects TRBV27 to TRBJ1-2; possible D gene TRBD1, 6 bases. CDR3 size: 15 residues. Germline-derived CDR1 and CDR2 are MNHEY and SMNVEV (reference sequence). V dropped 0 bases and J dropped 0 bases, with 8 bases sitting between them. The CDR3 bases are TGTGCCAGCAGTTTATCCAGGACAGCTAACTATGGCTACACCTTC. It translates to CASSLSRTANYGYTF.

Only a few counts were recorded for this clone. The chain couples TRBV3-1 (or the pseudogene TRBV3-2) to TRBJ1-1; D unclear. The CDR3 covers 13 residues. With 2 bases removed from V and 5 bases from J, the gap between germline ends came to 9 bases. Germline CDR1 reads LGHDT; CDR2 reads YNNKEL (reference sequence). The CDR3 reads CASSQQPGTEAFF. CDR3 DNA: TGTGCCAGCAGCCAACAGCCGGGGACTGAAGCTTTCTTT.

The rearrangement uses TRBV7-2 and TRBJ2-3; 9 nucleotides align to TRBD2. CDR1 SGHTA and CDR2 FQGNSA come from the germline V gene. The CDR3 extends over 15 amino acids. V lost 5 bases to trimming and J lost 0 bases; unmatched junction nucleotides: 3. CDR3 residues: CASSGLAYSTDTQYF. In nucleotides, the CDR3 is TGTGCCAGCAGCGGACTAGCGTATAGCACAGATACGCAGTATTTT.

This clone has only one observation. J is TRBJ1-5 and V is TRBV28; TRBD1 is a possible D gene (6 bases). Germline values: CDR1 MDHEN, CDR2 SYDVKM. With 5 bases removed from V and 1 base from J, the gap between germline ends came to 9 bases. This CDR3 contains 14 residues. The DNA of the CDR3 is TGTGCCAGCAGTGGACAGACCAGCAATCAGCCCCAGCATTTT. Its translation: CASSGQTSNQPQHF.

This sequence joins TRBV13 and TRBJ2-2; D uncertain. CDR1 is PRHDT and CDR2 is FYEKMQ in the germline V gene (reference sequence). Deletions cut 5 bases from V and 6 bases from J, with 7 bases between. The CDR3 has 12 residues. CDR3 sequence (DNA): TGTGCCAGCAGCCGTCCGGCCGGGGAGCTGTTTTTT. Amino acids: CASSRPAGELFF.